This T cell receptor (beta chain) was sequenced during a study of blood T cell repertoires in COVID-19. Study information: PBMCs, B-cell-depleted T cells, or T cells provided the cDNA or gDNA that made up the material.

This CDR3 is 17 amino acids long. Germline CDR1 and CDR2: MGHDK and SYGVNS. V lost 5 bases to trimming and J lost 4 bases; unmatched junction nucleotides: 13. As originally analysed: The assay estimated nucleated cells by amplifying reference gene primers. Profiling relied on immunoSEQ multiplex PCR, and the TCRdb table lists in-frame clones only, not all of them. Clone size and the V and J calls come from that table; the DNA yielded D and trimming. The sample lists around 91,000 clones, roughly 85% occurring once. Sequencing was carried out using peripheral blood. V is TRBV25-1 and J is TRBJ2-7, with 11 bases matching TRBD2. This clonotype originated in an elderly man with acute or convalescent COVID-19. CDR3 sequence reads: CASSSQSRGLAAYEQYF. In nucleotides, the CDR3 is TGTGCCAGCAGTTCCCAAAGCAGGGGACTAGCGGCATACGAGCAGTACTTC.